This T cell receptor (beta chain) was recovered during a study of T cell repertoires and HLA-DP antigens. Study background: In vitro CD4+ alloreactivity was against HeLa-presented HLA-DP. Pre-culture CD4+ samples used approximately 1,200 ng DNA versus 200 to 250 ng for CD137+CD4+ sorts.

Study-level findings and limits: Sorted CD137+ clonality was around 0.41 for both alloantigens, versus roughly 0.04 pre-culture. Against one allele, clones undetected before culture averaged about 34%; against the other, 50.6%.

For this clone: Antigen: not known.

Repertoires were generated with immunoSEQ multiplex PCR, while TCRdb's copy carries only in-frame clones and drops some. The sample shows around 100,000 clones, 85% to 95% of them seen only once. The material sequenced was CD4+ T cells from PBMCs. The receptor's source is a woman between 18 and 29 years old in good health and CMV-seronegative.

The CDR3 spells CASSFGGGSPQHF. For the CDR3, the DNA is TGTGCCAGCAGTTTTGGCGGGGGGTCGCCCCAGCATTTT. The V call is TRBV6-5, the J call TRBJ1-5, with a tentative D call TRBD1 (5 bases). V was shortened by 4 bases and J by 9 bases, with 13 bases between the two germline ends. This CDR3 has 13 amino acids. CDR1 is MNHEY, CDR2 SVGAGI, per germline.